This TCR beta chain originates from a study of blood T cells in healthy people across ages. Combining a sample-barcoded 5' primer with a J-beta primer mix, a second PCR ran for about 6 to 12 cycles. TCRdb redid the calling of the 5' RACE reads with MiXCR, one entry per CDR3 protein. The top ten hold roughly a sixth of the sample, which has more than 800,000 distinct CDR3 sequences, under 30% seen once. V was clipped by 2 bases and J by 4 bases; unmatched bases: 7. From germline, CDR1 is SGHTA and CDR2 FQGNSA. The length of the CDR3 is 16 residues. Sequencing was performed on blood. V and J are TRBV7-2 and TRBJ1-5; TRBD1 matches 8 bases. The clonotype originates from a woman of 80 years or more in good health. CDR3 coding DNA: TGTGCCAGCAGCTTAACCCAGGGGGCAGTGAATCAGCCCCAGCATTTT. It yields the protein CASSLTQGAVNQPQHF.